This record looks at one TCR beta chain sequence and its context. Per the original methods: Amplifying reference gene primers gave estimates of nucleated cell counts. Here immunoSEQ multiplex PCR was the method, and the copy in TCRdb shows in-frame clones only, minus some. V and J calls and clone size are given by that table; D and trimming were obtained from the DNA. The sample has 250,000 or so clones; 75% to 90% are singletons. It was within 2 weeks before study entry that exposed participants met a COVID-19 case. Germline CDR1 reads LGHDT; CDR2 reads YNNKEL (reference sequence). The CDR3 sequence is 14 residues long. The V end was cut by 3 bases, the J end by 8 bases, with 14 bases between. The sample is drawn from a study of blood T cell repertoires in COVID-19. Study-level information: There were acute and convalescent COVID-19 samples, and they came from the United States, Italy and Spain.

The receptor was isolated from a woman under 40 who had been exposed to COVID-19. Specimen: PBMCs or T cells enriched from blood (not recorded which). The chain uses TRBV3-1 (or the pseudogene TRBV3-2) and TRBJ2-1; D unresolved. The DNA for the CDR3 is TGTGCCAGCAGCCATAGCTTGACCCCTTATGAGCAGTTCTTC. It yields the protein CASSHSLTPYEQFF.